This entry lists 9 T cell receptor beta chains sequenced from one sample in a study of T cells in Graves' hyperthyroidism and ophthalmopathy. Researchers amplified the TCR beta CDR3 regions from RNA transcripts. Initially, a first-round RT-PCR of the TCR CDR3 employed the HTBI primer set. MiXCR, applied by TCRdb to the multiplex PCR reads, yields one record per CDR3 protein. The table shows fewer than 500,000 distinct CDR3 sequences, with roughly 13% occurring only once. What was sequenced was blood. Every receptor here comes from a man in his thirties or forties with Graves' hyperthyroidism that later progressed to Graves' ophthalmopathy.

V and J are TRBV20-1 and TRBJ1-4; D is unresolved. The CDR3 consists of 15 residues. The V gene's germline CDR1 is DFQATT and CDR2 SNEGSKA (reference sequence). V lost 5 bases to trimming and J lost 4 bases, with 17 bases between them. The CDR3 region has the DNA TGCAGTGCTCCAAGGCAGGTCCCCCGTAATGAAAAACTGTTTTTT. Translation: CSAPRQVPRNEKLFF.

This clonotype was seen at least ten times. The chain joins TRBV5-1 to TRBJ2-7; D gene unclear. The CDR3 is 13 residues long. V shed 2 bases and J shed 5 bases, with 11 bases lying between them. Per germline, CDR1 SGHRS and CDR2 YFSETQ. CDR3 DNA: TGCGCCAGCAGCTTAGCGAACCTTAACGAGCAGTACTTC. This sequence encodes CASSLANLNEQYF.

The rearrangement uses TRBV9 and TRBJ2-7, with TRBD2 identical over 12 bases. With V trimmed by 0 bases and J by 3 bases, 4 bases remained unmatched. CDR3 length equals 16 residues. Germline V CDR1 and CDR2: SGDLS, YYNGEE. CDR3 coding DNA: TGTGCCAGCAGCGTAGCGGGGACTAGCGGGTTCTACGAGCAGTACTTC. Amino acid sequence: CASSVAGTSGFYEQYF.

This clonotype was counted at least ten times. The chain combines TRBV12-3 or TRBV12-4 with TRBJ1-4, with TRBD1 matching over 10 bases. The V gene end was trimmed by 5 bases and the J gene end by 7 bases; junction bases not matched to a gene: 7. CDR3 length: 15 amino acids. CDR3 in amino acids: CASSARTGGSEKLFF. The DNA of the CDR3 is TGTGCCAGCAGTGCCCGGACAGGGGGGAGTGAAAAACTGTTTTTT.

This clonotype has at least ten counts. V is TRBV7-8 and J is TRBJ1-5, with 9 bases identical to TRBD1. V shed 5 bases and J 6 bases; nucleotides not matched to a gene: 14. The germline V gene encodes CDR1 SGHVS and CDR2 FQNEAQ. CDR3 length equals 17 residues. The CDR3 DNA reads TGTGCCAGCAGCAAGGCGTCTTACCGGGACAGGGTTCAGCCCCAGCATTTT. Its translation: CASSKASYRDRVQPQHF.

This clonotype was observed many times. The chain combines TRBV28 with TRBJ1-5, with 7 bases aligning to TRBD1. V trimming: 3 bases; J trimming: 0 bases; junction bases outside the gene matches: 11. This CDR3 has 18 amino acids. CDR1 is MDHEN, CDR2 SYDVKM, per germline. The CDR3 loop reads CASSFPSTGKHSNQPQHF. The CDR3 region has the DNA TGTGCCAGCAGTTTCCCTTCGACAGGGAAACATAGCAATCAGCCCCAGCATTTT.

This clonotype was recorded many times. The chain joins TRBV7-7 to TRBJ2-7, with D perhaps assigned TRBD1 or TRBD2 (6 bases each). Germline values: CDR1 SSHAT, CDR2 FNYEAQ (reference sequence). The CDR3 extends over 15 amino acids. V was trimmed by 0 bases and J by 4 bases, leaving 13 bases between them. CDR3 sequence: CASSLAWGAGYEQYF. CDR3 DNA: TGTGCCAGCAGCTTAGCGTGGGGGGCTGGTTACGAGCAGTACTTC.

This clonotype came up many times. The V gene is TRBV2, the J gene TRBJ2-1; D is undetermined. The CDR3 loop spans 12 amino acids. The germline V and J ends were trimmed by 10 bases and 4 bases, with 11 bases remaining between them. The germline CDR1 and CDR2 sequences are SNHLY and FYNNEI. The CDR3 region is CANLGRYNEQFF. The CDR3 DNA sequence: TGTGCCAACCTTGGGCGGTACAATGAGCAGTTCTTC. The variable domain in full, completed from reference TRBV2 and TRBJ2-1, reads EPEVTQTPSHQVTQMGQEVILRCVPISNHLYFYWYRQILGQKVEFLVSFYNNEISEKSEIFDDQFSVERPDGSNFTLKIRSTKLEDSAMYFCANLGRYNEQFFGPGTRLTVL.

This clonotype has only a few counts. The chain carries TRBV5-1 and TRBJ2-7; 8 bases align to TRBD2. This CDR3 is 14 amino acids long. CDR1 and CDR2 (germline): SGHRS, YFSETQ. The ends lost 7 bases at V and 4 bases at J; junction bases unmatched: 10. CDR3 nucleotide sequence: TGCGCCAGCGCGAGACACGGGAGGGGATACGAGCAGTACTTC. Its protein is CASARHGRGYEQYF. Filled out from reference TRBV5-1 and TRBJ2-7, the complete variable domain reads KAGVTQTPRYLIKTRGQQVTLSCSPISGHRSVSWYQQTPGQGLQFLFEYFSETQRNKGNFPGRFSGRQFSNSRSEMNVSTLELGDSALYLCASARHGRGYEQYFGPGTRLTVT.